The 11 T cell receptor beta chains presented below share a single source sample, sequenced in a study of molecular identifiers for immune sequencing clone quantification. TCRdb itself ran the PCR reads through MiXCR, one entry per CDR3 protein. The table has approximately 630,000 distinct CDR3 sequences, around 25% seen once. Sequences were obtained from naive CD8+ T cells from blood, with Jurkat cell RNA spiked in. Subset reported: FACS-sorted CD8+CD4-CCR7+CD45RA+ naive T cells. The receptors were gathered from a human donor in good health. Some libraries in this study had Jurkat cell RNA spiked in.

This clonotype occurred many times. The CDR3 DNA reads as TGTGCCAGCAGCTTGGGGACTAGCAGACTTGGCACAGATACGCAGTATTTT. This gives the protein CASSLGTSRLGTDTQYF. The chain joins TRBV5-8 to TRBJ2-3; 8 bases are a match to TRBD2. This CDR3 has 17 residues. The ends lost 0 bases at V and 1 base at J; junction bases unmatched: 7. Germline V gene lookup returns CDR1 SGHTS and CDR2 YDEGEE.

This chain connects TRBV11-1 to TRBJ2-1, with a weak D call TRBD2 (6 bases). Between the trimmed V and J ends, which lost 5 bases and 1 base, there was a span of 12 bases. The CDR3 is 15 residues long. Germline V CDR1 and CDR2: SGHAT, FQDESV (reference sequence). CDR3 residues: CASSPFGGSYNEQFF. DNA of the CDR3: TGTGCCAGCAGCCCGTTCGGGGGTTCCTACAATGAGCAGTTCTTC.

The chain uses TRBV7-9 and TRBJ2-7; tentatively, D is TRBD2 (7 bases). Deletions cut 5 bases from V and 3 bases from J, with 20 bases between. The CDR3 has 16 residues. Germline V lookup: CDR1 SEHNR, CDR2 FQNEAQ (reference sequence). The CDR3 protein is CASSPREGVAYYEQYF. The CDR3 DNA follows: TGTGCCAGCAGCCCCAGGGAGGGGGTAGCCTACTACGAGCAGTACTTC.

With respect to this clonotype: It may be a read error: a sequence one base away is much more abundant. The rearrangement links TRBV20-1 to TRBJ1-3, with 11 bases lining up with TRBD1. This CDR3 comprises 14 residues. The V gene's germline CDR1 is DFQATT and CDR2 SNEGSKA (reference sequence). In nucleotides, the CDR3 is TGCAGTGCCAAGGACAGGGGGCCTGGAATCACCATATATTTT. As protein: CSAKDRGPGITIYF.

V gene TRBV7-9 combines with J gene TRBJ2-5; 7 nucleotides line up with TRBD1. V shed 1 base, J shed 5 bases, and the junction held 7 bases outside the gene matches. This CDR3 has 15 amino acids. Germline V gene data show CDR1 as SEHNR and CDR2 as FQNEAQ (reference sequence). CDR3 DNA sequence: TGTGCCAGCAGCTTAGTGAAGGGGGCGCGGGAGACCCAGTACTTC. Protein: CASSLVKGARETQYF.

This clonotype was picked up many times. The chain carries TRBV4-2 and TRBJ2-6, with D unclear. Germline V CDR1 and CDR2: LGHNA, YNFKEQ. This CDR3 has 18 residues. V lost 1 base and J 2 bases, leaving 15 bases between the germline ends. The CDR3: CASSQVLLSRAGANVLTF. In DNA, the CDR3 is TGTGCCAGCAGCCAAGTCCTATTAAGTCGGGCTGGGGCCAACGTCCTGACTTTC.

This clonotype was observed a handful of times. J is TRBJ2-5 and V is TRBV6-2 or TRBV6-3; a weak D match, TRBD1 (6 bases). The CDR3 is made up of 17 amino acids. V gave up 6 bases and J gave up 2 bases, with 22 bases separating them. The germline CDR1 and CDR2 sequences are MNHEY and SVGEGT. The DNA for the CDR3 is TGTGCCAGCAGGATGAGTGGGACACTCATTAGGCAAGAGACCCAGTACTTC. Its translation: CASRMSGTLIRQETQYF.

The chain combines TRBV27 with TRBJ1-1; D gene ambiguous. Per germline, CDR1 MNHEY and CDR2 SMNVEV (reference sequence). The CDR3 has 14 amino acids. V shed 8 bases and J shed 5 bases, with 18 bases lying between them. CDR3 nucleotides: TGTGCCAGCGAGAGTAGGCAGCAAGTGACTGAAGCTTTCTTT. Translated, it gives CASESRQQVTEAFF.

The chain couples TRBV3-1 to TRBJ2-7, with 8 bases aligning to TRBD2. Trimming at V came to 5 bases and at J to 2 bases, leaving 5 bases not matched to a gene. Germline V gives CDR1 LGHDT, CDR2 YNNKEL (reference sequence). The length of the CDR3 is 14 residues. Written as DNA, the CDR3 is TGTGCCAGCAGCACTATAGCGGGGCCCTACGAGCAGTACTTC. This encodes CASSTIAGPYEQYF.

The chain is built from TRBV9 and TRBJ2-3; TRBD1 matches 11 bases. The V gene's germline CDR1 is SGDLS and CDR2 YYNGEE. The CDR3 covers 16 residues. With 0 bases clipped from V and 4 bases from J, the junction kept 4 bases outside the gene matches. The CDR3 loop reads CASSVGGTGGPDTQYF. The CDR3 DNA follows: TGTGCCAGCAGCGTAGGCGGGACAGGGGGGCCAGATACGCAGTATTTT.

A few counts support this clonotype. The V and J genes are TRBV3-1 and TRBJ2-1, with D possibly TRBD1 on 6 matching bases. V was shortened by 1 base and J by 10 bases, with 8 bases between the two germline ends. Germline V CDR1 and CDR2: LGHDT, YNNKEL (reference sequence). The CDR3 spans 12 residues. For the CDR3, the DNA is TGTGCCAGCAGCCAAGGGGGGCACGAGCAGTTCTTC. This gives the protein CASSQGGHEQFF.